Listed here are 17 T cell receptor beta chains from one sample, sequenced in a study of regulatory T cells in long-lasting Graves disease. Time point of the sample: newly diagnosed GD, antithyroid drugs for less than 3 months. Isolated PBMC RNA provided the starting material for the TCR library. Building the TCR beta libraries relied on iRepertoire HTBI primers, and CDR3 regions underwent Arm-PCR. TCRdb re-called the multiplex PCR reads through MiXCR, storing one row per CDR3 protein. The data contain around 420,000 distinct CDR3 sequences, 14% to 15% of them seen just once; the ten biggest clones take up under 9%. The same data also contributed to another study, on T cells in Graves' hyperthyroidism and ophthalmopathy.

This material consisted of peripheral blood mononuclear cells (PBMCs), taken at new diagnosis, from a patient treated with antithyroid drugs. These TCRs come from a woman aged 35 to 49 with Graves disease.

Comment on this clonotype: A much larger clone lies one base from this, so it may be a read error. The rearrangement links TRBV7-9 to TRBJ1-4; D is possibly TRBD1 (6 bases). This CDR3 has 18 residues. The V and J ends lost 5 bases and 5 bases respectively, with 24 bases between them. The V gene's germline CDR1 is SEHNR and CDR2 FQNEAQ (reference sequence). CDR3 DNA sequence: TGTGCCAGCAGCCCCCACTTCAGGGGCGCGAGACAGAATGAAAAACTGTTTTTT. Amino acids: CASSPHFRGARQNEKLFF. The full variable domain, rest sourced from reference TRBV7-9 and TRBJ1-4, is DTGVSQNPRHKITKRGQNVTFRCDPISEHNRLYWYRQTLGQGPEFLTYFQNEAQLEKSRLLSDRFSAERPKGSFSTLEIQRTEQGDSAMYLCASSPHFRGARQNEKLFFGSGTQLSVL.

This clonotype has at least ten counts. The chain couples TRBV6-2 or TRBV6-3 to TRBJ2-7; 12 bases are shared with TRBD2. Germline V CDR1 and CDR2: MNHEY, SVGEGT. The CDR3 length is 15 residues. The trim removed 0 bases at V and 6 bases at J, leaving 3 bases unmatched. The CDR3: CASSYSSSGRGEQYF. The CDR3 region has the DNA TGTGCCAGCAGTTACTCCTCTAGCGGGAGGGGCGAGCAGTACTTC.

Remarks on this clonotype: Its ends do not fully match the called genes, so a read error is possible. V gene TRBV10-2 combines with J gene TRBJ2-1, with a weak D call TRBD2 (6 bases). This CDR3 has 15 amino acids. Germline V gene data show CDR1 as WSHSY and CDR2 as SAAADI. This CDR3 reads CASSYSDSRGNEQFF. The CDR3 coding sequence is TGTGCCAGCAGTTACTCGGATTCCCGGGGGAATGAGCAGTTCTTC.

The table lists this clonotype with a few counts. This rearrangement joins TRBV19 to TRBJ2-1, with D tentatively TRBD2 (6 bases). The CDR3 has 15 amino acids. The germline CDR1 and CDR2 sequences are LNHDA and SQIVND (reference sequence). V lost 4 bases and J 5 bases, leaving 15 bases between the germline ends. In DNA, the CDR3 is TGTGCCAGTAGTAAATTTCTAGCGCAACACAATGAGCAGTTCTTC. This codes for CASSKFLAQHNEQFF.

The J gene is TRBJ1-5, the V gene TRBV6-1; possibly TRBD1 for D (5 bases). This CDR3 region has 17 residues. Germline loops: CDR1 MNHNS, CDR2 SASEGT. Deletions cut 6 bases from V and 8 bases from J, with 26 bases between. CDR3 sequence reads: CASSLHPSSAGGEPQHF. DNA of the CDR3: TGTGCCAGCAGCCTTCACCCCTCGTCCGCGGGGGGGGAGCCCCAGCATTTT.

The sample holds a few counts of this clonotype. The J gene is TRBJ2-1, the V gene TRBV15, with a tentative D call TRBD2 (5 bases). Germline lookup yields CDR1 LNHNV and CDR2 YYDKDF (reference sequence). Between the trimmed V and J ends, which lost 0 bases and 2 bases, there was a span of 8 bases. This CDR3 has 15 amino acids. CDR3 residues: CATSRERAAYNEQFF. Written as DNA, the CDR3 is TGTGCCACCAGCAGAGAGCGGGCCGCCTACAATGAGCAGTTCTTC.

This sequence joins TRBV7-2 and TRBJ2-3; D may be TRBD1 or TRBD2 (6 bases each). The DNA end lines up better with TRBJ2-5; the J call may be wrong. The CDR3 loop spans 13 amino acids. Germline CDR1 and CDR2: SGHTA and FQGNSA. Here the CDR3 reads CASSSQGGQTQYF. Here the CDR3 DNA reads TGTGCCAGCAGCTCACAAGGGGGGCAGACCCAGTACTTC.

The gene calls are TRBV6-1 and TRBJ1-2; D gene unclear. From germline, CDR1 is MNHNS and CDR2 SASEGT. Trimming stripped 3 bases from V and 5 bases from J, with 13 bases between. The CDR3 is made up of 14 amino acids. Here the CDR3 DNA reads TGTGCCAGCAGTGAGTCACCCGAATCGTATGGCTACACCTTC. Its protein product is CASSESPESYGYTF.

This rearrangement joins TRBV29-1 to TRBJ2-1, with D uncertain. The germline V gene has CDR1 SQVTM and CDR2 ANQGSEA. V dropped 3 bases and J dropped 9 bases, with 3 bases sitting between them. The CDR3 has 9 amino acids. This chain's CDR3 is CSVDFEQFF. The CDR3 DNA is TGCAGCGTTGACTTTGAGCAGTTCTTC.

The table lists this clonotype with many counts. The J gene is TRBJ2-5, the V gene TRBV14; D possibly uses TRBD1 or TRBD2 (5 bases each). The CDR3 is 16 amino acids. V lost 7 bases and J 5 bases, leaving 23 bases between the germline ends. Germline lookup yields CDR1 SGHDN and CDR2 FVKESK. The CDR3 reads CASTPRGAPTGETQYF. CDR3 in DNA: TGTGCCAGCACCCCCCGAGGGGCGCCGACCGGGGAGACCCAGTACTTC.

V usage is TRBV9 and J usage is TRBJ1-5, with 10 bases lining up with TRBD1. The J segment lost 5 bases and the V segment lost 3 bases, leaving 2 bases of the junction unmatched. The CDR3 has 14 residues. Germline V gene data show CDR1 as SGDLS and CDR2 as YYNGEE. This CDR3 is CASSGGQGDQPQHF. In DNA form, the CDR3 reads TGTGCCAGCAGCGGTGGACAGGGGGATCAGCCCCAGCATTTT.

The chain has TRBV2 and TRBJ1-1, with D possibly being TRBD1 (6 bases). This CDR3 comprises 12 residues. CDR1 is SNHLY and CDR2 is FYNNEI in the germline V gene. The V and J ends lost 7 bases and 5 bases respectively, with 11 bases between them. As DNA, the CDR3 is TGTGCCAGCAATAAGGGGGATACTGAAGCTTTCTTT. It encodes CASNKGDTEAFF.

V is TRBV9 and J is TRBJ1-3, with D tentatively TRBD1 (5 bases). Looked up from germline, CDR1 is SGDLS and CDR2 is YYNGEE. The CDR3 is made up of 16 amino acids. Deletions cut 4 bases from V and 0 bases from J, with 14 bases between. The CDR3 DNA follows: TGTGCCAGCAGCCGGGGCCATGATAGCTCTGGAAACACCATATATTTT. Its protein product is CASSRGHDSSGNTIYF.

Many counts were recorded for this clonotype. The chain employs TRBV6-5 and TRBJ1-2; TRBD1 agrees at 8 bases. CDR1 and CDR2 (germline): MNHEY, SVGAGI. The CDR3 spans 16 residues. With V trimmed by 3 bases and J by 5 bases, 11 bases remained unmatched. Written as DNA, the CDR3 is TGTGCCAGCAGTTATAAGTCAGGGGGCGCGGTGTATGGCTACACCTTC. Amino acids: CASSYKSGGAVYGYTF.

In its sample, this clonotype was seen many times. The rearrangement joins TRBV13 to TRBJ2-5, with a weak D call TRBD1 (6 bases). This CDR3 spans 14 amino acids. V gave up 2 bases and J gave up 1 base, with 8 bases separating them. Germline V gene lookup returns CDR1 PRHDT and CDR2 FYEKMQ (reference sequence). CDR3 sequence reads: CASSLQGFQETQYF. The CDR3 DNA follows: TGTGCCAGCAGCTTACAGGGGTTCCAAGAGACCCAGTACTTC.

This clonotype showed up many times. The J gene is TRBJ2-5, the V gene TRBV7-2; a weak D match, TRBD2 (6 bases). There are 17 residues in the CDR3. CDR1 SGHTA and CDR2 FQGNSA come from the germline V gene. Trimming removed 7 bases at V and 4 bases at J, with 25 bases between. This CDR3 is CASTSPVGAGGRETQYF. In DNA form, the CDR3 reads TGTGCCAGCACCTCCCCAGTGGGAGCGGGTGGTCGAGAGACCCAGTACTTC.

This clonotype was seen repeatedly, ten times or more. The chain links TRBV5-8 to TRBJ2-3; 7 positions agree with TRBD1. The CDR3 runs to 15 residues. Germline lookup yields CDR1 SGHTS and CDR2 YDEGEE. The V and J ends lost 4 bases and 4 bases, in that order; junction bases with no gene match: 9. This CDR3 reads CASSPDRDPADTQYF. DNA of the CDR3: TGTGCCAGCAGCCCCGACAGGGATCCCGCAGATACGCAGTATTTT. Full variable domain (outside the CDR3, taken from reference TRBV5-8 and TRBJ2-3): EAGVTQSPTHLIKTRGQQATLRCSPISGHTSVYWYQQALGLGLQFLLWYDEGEERNRGNFPPRFSGRQFPNYSSELNVNALELEDSALYLCASSPDRDPADTQYFGPGTRLTVL.